This T cell receptor beta chain was captured in a study of blood T cells in healthy people across ages. General study findings and limits: Donors of long life had a larger count of naive CD4+ cells and greater diversity than aged donors. PBMC samples, being unsorted, prevented any conclusive comparison of naive and antigen-experienced cells. Correlation between TCR beta diversity and naive T cell percentage was strong.

The V gene end was trimmed by 4 bases and the J gene end by 4 bases; junction bases not matched to a gene: 4. Germline V gene lookup returns CDR1 MDHEN and CDR2 SYDVKM. This CDR3 is 16 amino acids long. This clonotype was found a few times. The antigen remains unidentified. A second PCR, run for roughly 7 to 12 cycles, used a sample-barcoded 5' primer plus a J-beta primer mix. TCRdb reprocessed the 5' RACE reads via MiXCR and lists one record per CDR3 protein. The sample shows roughly 930,000 distinct CDR3 sequences, under 50% of them seen only once. The rearrangement links TRBV28 to TRBJ2-3; 14 bases align to TRBD2. This receptor was identified in a young man in good health. Source material: blood. The CDR3 region is CASSSGLAGVADTQYF. CDR3 bases: TGTGCCAGCAGTTCGGGACTAGCGGGGGTCGCAGATACGCAGTATTTT.